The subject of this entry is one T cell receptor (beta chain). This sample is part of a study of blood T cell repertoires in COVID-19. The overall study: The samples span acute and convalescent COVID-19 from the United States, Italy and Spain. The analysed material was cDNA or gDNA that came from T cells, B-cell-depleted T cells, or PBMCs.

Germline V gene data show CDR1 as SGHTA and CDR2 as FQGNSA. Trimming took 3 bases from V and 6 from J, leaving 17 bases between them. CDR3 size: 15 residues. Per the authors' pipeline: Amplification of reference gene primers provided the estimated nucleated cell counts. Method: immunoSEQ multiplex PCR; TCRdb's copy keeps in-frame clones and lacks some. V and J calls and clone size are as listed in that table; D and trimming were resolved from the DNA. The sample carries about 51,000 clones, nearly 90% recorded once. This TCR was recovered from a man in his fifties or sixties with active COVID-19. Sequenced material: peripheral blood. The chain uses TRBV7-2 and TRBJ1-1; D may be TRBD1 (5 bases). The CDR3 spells CASSLQGIAPPEAFF. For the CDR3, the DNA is TGTGCCAGCAGCTTGCAGGGCATAGCTCCACCTGAAGCTTTCTTT.